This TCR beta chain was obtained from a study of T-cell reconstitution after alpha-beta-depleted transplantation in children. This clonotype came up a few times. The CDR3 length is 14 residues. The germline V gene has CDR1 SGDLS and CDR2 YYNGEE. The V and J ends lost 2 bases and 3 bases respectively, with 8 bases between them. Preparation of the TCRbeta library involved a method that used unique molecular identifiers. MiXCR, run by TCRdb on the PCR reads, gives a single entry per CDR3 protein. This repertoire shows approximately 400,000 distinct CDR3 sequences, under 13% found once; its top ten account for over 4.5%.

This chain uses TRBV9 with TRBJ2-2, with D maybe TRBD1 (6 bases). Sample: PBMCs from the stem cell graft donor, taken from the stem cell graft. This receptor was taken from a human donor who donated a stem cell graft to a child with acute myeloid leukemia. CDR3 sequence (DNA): TGTGCCAGCAGCGTGAGGGGGTACACCGGGGAGCTGTTTTTT. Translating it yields CASSVRGYTGELFF. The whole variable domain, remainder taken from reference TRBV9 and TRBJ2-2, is DSGVTQTPKHLITATGQRVTLRCSPRSGDLSVYWYQQSLDQGLQFLIQYYNGEERAKGNILERFSAQQFPDLHSELNLSSLELGDSALYFCASSVRGYTGELFFGEGSRLTVL.